In this sample, the clone carrying this T cell receptor beta chain turned up many times. The antigen is undetermined. Time point defined: newly diagnosed GD, antithyroid drugs for less than 3 months. PBMCs provided the RNA from which the TCR library was made. Patients all came to the study from an endocrinology department in Xi'an, China. This sample is drawn from a study of regulatory T cells in long-lasting Graves disease. Whole-study context: Newly diagnosed Graves' patients took antithyroid drugs under 3 months. Study results and caveats: Newly diagnosed Graves' patients had higher TCR diversity than persistent ones. TRBV28, TRBJ1-2 and TRBJ2-5 were segments that persistent disease favored.

Assembly of TCR beta libraries relied on iRepertoire HTBI primers together with Arm-PCR of CDR3 regions. TCRdb recomputed calls from the multiplex PCR reads with MiXCR, one row per CDR3 protein. The sample contains over 500,000 distinct CDR3 sequences, 15% to 20% of which appear only once. This CDR3 contains 13 residues. J gave up 4 bases and V 7 bases, and 7 bases lay outside the gene matches. This same sample was also part of a study on T cells in Graves' hyperthyroidism and ophthalmopathy.

This TCR was sampled from a man aged 18 to 30 with Graves disease. The chain combines TRBV12-3 or TRBV12-4 with TRBJ2-7; 7 nucleotides align to TRBD2. Sequenced material: peripheral blood mononuclear cells (PBMCs), taken at new diagnosis, from a patient treated with antithyroid drugs. The CDR3 region is CASMGGSEYEQYF. CDR3 coding DNA: TGTGCCAGCATGGGCGGGAGTGAGTACGAGCAGTACTTC.